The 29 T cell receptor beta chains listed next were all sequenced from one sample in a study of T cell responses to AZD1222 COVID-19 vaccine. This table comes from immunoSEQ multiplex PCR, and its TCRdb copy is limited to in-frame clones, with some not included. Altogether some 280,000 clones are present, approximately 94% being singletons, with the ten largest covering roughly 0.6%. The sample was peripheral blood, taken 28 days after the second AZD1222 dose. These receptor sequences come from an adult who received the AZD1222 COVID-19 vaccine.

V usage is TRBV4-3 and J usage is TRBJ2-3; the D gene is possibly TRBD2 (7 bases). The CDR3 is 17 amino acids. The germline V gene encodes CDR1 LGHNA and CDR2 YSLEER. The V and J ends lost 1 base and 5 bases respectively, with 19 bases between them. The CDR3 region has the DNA TGCGCCAGCAGCCAAGGGTTGGTGGCGGGGGCAGGAGATACGCAGTATTTT. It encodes CASSQGLVAGAGDTQYF.

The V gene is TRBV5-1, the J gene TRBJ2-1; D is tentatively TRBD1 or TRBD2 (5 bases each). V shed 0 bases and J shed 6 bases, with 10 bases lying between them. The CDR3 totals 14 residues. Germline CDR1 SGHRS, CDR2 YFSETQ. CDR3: CASSLGAGTNEQFF. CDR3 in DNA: TGCGCCAGCAGCTTGGGGGCAGGGACCAATGAGCAGTTCTTC.

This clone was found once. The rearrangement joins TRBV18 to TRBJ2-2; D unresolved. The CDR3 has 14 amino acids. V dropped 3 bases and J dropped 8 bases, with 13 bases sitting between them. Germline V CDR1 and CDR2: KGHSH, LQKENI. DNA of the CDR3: TGTGCCAGCTCACCGAGGTTAGGAGAAGGGGAGCTGTTTTTT. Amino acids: CASSPRLGEGELFF.

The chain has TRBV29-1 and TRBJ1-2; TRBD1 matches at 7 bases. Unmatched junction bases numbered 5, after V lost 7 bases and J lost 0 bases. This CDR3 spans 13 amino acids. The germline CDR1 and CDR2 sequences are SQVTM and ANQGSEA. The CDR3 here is CSASTGPNYGYTF. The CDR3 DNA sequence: TGCAGCGCCTCGACAGGGCCTAACTATGGCTACACCTTC.

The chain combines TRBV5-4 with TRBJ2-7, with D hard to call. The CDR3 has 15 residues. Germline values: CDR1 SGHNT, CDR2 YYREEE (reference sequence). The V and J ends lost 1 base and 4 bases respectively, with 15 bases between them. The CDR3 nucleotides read TGTGCCAGCAGCTTGACTACAGACCCCGGGTACGAGCAGTACTTC. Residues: CASSLTTDPGYEQYF. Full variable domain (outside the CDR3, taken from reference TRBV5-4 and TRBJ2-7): ETGVTQSPTHLIKTRGQQVTLRCSSQSGHNTVSWYQQALGQGPQFIFQYYREEENGRGNFPPRFSGLQFPNYSSELNVNALELDDSALYLCASSLTTDPGYEQYFGPGTRLTVT.

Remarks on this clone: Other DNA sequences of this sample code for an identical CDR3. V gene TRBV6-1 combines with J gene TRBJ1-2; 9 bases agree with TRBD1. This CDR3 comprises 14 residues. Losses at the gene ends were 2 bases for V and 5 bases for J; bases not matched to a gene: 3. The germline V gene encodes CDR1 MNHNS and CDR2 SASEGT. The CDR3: CASSEPGQGYGYTF. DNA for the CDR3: TGTGCCAGCAGTGAACCGGGACAGGGATATGGCTACACCTTC.

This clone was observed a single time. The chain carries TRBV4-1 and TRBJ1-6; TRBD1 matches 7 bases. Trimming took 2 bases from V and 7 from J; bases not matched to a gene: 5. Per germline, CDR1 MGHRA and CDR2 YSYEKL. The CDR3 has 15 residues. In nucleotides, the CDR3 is TGCGCCAGCAGCCAATTACAGACAGGGAATTCACCCCTCCACTTT. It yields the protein CASSQLQTGNSPLHF.

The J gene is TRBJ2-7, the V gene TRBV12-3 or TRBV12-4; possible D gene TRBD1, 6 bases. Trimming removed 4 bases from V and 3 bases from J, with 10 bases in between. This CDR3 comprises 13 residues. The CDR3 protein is CASSSRGNYEQYF. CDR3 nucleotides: TGTGCCAGCAGTTCTAGGGGGAACTACGAGCAGTACTTC.

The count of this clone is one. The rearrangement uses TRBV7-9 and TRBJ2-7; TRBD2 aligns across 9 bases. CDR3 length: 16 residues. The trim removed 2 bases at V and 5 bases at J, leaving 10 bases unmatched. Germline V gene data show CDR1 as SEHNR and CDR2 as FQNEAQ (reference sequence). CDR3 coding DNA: TGTGCCAGCAGCTTAAGTCTAGCGGGGATACCCGACGAGCAGTACTTC. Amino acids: CASSLSLAGIPDEQYF.

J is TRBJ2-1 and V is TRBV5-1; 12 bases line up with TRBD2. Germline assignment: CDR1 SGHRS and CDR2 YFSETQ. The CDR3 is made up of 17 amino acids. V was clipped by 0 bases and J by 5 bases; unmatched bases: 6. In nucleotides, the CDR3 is TGCGCCAGCAGCTTGGCCGCGACTAGCGGGGGCCACAATGAGCAGTTCTTC. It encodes CASSLAATSGGHNEQFF.

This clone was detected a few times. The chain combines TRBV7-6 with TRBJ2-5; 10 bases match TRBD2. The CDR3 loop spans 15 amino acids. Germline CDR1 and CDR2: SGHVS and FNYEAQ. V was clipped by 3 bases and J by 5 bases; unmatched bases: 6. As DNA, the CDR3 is TGTGCCAGCAGCTTGAGTAGCGGGAGGAGGGAGACCCAGTACTTC. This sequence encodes CASSLSSGRRETQYF.

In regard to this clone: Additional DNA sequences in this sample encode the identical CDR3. CDR3 DNA sequence: TGCAGCGTTGAGGGCAGGGGTAGAACTGAAGCTTTCTTT. Translation gives CSVEGRGRTEAFF. This sequence joins TRBV29-1 and TRBJ1-1; D is possibly TRBD1 (6 bases). The CDR3 runs 13 residues. The germline gives CDR1 SQVTM, CDR2 ANQGSEA. The ends were cut back, 3 bases at V and 5 bases at J, with 13 bases in the middle.

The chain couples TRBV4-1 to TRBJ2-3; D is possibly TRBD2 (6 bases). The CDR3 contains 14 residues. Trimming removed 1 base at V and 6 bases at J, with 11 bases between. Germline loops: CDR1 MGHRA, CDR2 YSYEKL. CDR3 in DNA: TGCGCCAGCAGCCAAGGGGCGGGGTTGGATACGCAGTATTTT. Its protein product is CASSQGAGLDTQYF.

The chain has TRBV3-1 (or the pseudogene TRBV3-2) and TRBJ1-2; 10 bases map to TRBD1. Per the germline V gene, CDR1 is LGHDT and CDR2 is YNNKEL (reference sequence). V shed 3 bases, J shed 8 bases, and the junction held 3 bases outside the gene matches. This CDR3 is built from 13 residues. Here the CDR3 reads CASSQGQGTGYTF. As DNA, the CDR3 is TGTGCCAGCAGCCAGGGACAGGGGACAGGCTACACCTTC.

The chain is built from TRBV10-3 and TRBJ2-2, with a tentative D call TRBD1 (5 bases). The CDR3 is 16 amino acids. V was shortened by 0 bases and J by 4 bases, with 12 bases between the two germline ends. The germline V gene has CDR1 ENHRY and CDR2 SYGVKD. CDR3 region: CAISESARQSTGELFF. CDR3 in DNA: TGTGCCATCAGTGAGTCGGCCCGACAGAGCACCGGGGAGCTGTTTTTT.

The CDR3 protein is CASSQGLHYGYTF. CDR3 DNA sequence: TGTGCCAGCAGCCAGGGACTTCACTATGGCTACACCTTC. The J gene is TRBJ1-2, the V gene TRBV14; tentative D call: TRBD1 (5 bases). In germline, CDR1 is SGHDN, CDR2 FVKESK. Trimming pared 3 bases from V and 3 bases from J, leaving 8 bases between. The CDR3 covers 13 residues.

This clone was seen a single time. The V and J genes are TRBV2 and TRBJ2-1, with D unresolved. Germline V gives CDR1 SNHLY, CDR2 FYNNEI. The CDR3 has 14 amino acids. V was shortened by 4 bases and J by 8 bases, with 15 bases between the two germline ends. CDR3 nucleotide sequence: TGTGCCAGCAGTGTTGACCCCGTCGCGGATGAGCAGTTCTTC. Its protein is CASSVDPVADEQFF.

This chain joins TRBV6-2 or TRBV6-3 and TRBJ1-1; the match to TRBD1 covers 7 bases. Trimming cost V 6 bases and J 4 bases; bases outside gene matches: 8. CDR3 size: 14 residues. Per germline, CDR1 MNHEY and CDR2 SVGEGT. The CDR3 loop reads CASSESRGGTEAFF. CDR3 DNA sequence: TGTGCCAGCAGCGAGTCCAGGGGGGGCACTGAAGCTTTCTTT.

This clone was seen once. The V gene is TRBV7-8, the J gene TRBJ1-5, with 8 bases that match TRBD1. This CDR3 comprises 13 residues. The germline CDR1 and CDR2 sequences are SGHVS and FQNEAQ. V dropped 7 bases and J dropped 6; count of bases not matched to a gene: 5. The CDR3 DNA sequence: TGTGCCAGCACCATTGACAGGGGTCAGCCCCAGCATTTT. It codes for CASTIDRGQPQHF.

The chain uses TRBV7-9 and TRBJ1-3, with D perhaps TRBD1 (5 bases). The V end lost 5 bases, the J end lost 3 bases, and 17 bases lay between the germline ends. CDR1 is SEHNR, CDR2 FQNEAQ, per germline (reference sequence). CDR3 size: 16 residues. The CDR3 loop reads CASSTPSGEVGNTIYF. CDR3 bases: TGTGCCAGCAGCACCCCCTCGGGGGAGGTTGGAAACACCATATATTTT.

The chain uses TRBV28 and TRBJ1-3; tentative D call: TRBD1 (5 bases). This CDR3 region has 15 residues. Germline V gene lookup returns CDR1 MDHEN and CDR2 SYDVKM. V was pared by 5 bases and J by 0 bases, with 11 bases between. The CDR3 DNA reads TGTGCCAGCAGTACGACAGTCGTCTCTGGAAACACCATATATTTT. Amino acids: CASSTTVVSGNTIYF.

The CDR3 coding sequence is TGTGCCATCAAAGGGGATCATTACGAGCAGTACTTC. Translating gives CAIKGDHYEQYF. The chain employs TRBV10-3 and TRBJ2-7; perhaps TRBD1 as D (5 bases). Per the germline V gene, CDR1 is ENHRY and CDR2 is SYGVKD. Trimming cost V 7 bases and J 4 bases, with 11 bases left between them. The CDR3 loop spans 12 amino acids.

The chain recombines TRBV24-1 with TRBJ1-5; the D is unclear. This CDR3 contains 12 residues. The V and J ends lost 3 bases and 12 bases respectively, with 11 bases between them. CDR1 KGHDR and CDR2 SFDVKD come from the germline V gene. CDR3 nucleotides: TGTGCCACCAGTGATACTGGACTTGTCCAGCATTTT. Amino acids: CATSDTGLVQHF.

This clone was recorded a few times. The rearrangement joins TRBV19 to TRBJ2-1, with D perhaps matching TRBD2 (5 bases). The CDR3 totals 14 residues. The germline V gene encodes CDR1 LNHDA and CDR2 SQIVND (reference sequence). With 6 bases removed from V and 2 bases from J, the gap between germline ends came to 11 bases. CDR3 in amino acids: CASRPPGTYNEQFF. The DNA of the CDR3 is TGTGCCAGTAGGCCTCCCGGGACCTACAATGAGCAGTTCTTC.

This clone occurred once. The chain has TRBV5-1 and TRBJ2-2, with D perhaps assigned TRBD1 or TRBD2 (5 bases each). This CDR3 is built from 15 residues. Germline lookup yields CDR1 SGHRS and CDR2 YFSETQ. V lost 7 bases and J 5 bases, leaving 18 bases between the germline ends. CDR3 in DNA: TGCGCCAGCGGGGACGGGAACCTCGGAACCGGGGAGCTGTTTTTT. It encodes CASGDGNLGTGELFF.

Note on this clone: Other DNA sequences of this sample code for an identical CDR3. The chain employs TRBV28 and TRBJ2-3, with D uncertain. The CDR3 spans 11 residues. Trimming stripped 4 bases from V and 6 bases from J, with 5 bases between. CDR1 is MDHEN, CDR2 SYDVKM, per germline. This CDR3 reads CASSSRDTQYF. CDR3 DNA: TGTGCCAGCAGTTCGCGGGATACGCAGTATTTT.

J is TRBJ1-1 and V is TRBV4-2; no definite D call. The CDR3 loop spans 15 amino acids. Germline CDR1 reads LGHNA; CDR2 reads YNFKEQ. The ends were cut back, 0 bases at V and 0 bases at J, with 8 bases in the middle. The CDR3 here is CASSQEYGMNTEAFF. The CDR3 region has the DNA TGTGCCAGCAGCCAAGAATACGGCATGAACACTGAAGCTTTCTTT.

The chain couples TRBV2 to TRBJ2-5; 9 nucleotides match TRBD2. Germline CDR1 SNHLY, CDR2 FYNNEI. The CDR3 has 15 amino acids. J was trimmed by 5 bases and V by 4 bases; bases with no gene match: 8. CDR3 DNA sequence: TGTGCCAGCAGTGTCTCTAGCGGGGAGGCGGAGACCCAGTACTTC. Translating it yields CASSVSSGEAETQYF. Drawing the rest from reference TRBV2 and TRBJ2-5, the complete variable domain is EPEVTQTPSHQVTQMGQEVILRCVPISNHLYFYWYRQILGQKVEFLVSFYNNEISEKSEIFDDQFSVERPDGSNFTLKIRSTKLEDSAMYFCASSVSSGEAETQYFGPGTRLLVL.

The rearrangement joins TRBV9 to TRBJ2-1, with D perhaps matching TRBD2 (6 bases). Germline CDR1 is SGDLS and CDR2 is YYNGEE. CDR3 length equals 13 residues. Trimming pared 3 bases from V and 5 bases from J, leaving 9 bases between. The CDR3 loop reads CASSGRLDNEQFF. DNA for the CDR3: TGTGCCAGCAGCGGGCGACTAGACAATGAGCAGTTCTTC.